This TCR beta chain was recovered during a study of TIL therapy for anti-PD-1-resistant metastatic lung cancer. The wider study: Median patient age was approximately 59, ranging roughly 38-85 years. A handful of tumors were EGFR-mutant and two were ALK-rearranged. Tumors carried a median around 1.4 non-synonymous mutations per megabase. Findings and caveats of the study: Treatment-naive, never-smoker and oncogene-addicted patients were overrepresented in this highly selected cohort.

Sequencing used immunoSEQ v3. Data came from immunoSEQ multiplex PCR; TCRdb stores just in-frame clones and leaves some out. The sample includes 9,100 or so clones, around 75% of them seen just once. In its sample, this clone was seen a few times. Antigen unknown. Specified time point: pre-treatment sample, taken before nivolumab and TIL therapy. Most excised metastases sampled were pleural nodules or supraclavicular lymph nodes. Trimming stripped 7 bases from V and 4 bases from J, with 22 bases between. Germline CDR1 and CDR2: MNHEY and SMNVEV (reference sequence). The length of the CDR3 is 16 residues.

The source of this sequence is a person aged 25 to 85 with non-small cell lung cancer. The chain uses TRBV27 and TRBJ1-1, with D perhaps TRBD1 (5 bases). The sequencing used tumor tissue, collected at baseline. This CDR3 is CASTLSFRGGTTEAFF. The CDR3 DNA follows: TGTGCCAGCACCTTATCTTTCCGCGGGGGGACCACTGAAGCTTTCTTT.